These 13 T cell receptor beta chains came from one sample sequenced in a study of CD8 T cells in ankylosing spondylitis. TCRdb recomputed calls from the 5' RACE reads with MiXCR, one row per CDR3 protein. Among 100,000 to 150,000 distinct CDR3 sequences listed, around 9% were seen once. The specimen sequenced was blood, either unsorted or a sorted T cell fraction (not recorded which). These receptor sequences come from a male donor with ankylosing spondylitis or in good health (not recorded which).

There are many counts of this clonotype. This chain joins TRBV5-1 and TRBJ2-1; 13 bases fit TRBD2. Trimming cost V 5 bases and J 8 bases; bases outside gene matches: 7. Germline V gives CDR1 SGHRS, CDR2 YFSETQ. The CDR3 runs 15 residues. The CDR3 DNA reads TGCGCCAGCAGTAAAAGGACTAGCGGGAGTTATGAGCAGTTCTTC. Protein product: CASSKRTSGSYEQFF.

This CDR3 reads CASSLALDGQETQYF. CDR3 DNA: TGTGCCAGCAGCTTAGCGCTCGATGGACAAGAGACCCAGTACTTC. The chain joins TRBV7-8 to TRBJ2-5; D gene unclear. This CDR3 region has 15 residues. Germline CDR1 reads SGHVS; CDR2 reads FQNEAQ. Trimming pared 0 bases from V and 2 bases from J, leaving 10 bases between.

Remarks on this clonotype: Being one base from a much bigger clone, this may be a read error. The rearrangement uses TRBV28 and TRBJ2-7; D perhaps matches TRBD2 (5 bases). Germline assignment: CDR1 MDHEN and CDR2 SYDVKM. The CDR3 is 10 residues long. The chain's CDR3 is CASARGEHYF. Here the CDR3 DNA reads TGTGCCAGCGCACGGGGAGAGCATTACTTC.

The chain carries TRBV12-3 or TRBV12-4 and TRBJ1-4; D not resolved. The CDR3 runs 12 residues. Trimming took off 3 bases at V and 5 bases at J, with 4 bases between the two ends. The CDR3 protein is CASSFENEKLFF. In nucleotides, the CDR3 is TGTGCCAGCAGTTTCGAGAATGAAAAACTGTTTTTT.

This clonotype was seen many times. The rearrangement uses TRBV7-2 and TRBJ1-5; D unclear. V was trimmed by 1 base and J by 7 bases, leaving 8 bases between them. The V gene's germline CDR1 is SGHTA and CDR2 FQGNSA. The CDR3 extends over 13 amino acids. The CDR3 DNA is TGTGCCAGCAGCTTAGAAGGCAGGCAGCCCCAGCATTTT. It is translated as CASSLEGRQPQHF.

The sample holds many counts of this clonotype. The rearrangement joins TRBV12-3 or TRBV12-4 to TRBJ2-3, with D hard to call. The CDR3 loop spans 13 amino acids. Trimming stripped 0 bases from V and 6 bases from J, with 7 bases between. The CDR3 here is CASSLAGRDTQYF. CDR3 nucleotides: TGTGCCAGCAGTTTAGCCGGACGCGATACGCAGTATTTT.

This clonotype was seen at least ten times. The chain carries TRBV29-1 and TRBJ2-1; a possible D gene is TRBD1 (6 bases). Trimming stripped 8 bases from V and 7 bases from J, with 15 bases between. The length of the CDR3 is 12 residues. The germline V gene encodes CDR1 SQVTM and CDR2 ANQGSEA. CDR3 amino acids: CSSERQGNEQFF. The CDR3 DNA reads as TGCAGCTCCGAGAGGCAGGGGAATGAGCAGTTCTTC.

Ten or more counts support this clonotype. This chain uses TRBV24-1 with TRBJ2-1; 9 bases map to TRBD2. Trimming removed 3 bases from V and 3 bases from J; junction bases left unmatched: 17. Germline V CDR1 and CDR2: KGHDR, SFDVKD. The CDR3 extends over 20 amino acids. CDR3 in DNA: TGTGCCACCAGTGATACACCGGGACTAGCCTATCAAGGGGTCTACAATGAGCAGTTCTTC. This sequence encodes CATSDTPGLAYQGVYNEQFF.

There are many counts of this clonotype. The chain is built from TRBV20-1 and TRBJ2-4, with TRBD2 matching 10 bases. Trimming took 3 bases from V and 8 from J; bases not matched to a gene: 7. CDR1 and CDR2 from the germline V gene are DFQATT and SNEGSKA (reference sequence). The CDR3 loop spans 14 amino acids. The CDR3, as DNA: TGCAGTGCTAGTGGTACTAGCGGGATGGACATTCAGTACTTC. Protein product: CSASGTSGMDIQYF.

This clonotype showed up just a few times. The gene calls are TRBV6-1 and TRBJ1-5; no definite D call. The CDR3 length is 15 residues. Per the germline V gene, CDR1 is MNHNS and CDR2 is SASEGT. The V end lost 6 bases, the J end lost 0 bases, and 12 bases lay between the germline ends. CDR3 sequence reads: CASSPENYSNQPQHF. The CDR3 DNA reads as TGTGCCAGCAGCCCCGAAAATTATAGCAATCAGCCCCAGCATTTT.

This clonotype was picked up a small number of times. This CDR3 is CSARDRLAGVSTGELFF. CDR3 DNA sequence: TGCAGTGCTAGAGATCGTCTAGCGGGAGTTAGCACCGGGGAGCTGTTTTTT. This chain uses TRBV20-1 with TRBJ2-2; 10 nucleotides line up with TRBD2. Germline trimming cut 0 bases from V and 4 bases from J; bases unmatched to any gene: 8. Germline CDR1 and CDR2: DFQATT and SNEGSKA (reference sequence). The CDR3 is 17 residues long.

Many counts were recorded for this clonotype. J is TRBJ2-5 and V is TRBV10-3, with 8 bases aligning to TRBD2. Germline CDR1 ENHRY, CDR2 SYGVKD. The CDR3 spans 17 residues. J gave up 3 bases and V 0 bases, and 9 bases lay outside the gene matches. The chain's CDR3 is CAISESSLAGGKETQYF. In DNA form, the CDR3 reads TGTGCCATCAGTGAGTCTAGCCTAGCGGGTGGAAAAGAGACCCAGTACTTC.

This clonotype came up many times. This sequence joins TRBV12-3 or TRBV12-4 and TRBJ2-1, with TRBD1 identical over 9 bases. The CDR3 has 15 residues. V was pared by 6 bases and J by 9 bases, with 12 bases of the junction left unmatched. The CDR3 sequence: CASSLRDREEGEQFF. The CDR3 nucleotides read TGTGCCAGCAGCCTCCGGGACAGGGAGGAAGGTGAGCAGTTCTTC.